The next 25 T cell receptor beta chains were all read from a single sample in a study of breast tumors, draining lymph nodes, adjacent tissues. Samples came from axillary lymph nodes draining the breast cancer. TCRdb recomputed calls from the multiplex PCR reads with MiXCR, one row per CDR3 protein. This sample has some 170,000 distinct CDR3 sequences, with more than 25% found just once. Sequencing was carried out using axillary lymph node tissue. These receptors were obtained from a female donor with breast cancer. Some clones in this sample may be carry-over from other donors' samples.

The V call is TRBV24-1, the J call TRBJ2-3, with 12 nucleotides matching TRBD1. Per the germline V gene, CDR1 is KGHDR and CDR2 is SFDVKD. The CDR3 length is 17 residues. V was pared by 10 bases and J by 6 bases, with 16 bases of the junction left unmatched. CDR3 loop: CATGDSGQGASSDTQYF. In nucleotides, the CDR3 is TGTGCCACTGGTGACTCGGGACAGGGGGCATCTTCGGATACGCAGTATTTT.

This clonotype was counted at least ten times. The CDR3 sequence is CASSSSGEGEQYF. CDR3 bases: TGTGCCAGTAGTTCATCAGGAGAGGGCGAGCAGTACTTC. V is TRBV19 and J is TRBJ2-7; tentative D call: TRBD2 (5 bases). This CDR3 is built from 13 residues. V gave up 5 bases and J gave up 6 bases, with 14 bases separating them. Germline V gene lookup returns CDR1 LNHDA and CDR2 SQIVND (reference sequence).

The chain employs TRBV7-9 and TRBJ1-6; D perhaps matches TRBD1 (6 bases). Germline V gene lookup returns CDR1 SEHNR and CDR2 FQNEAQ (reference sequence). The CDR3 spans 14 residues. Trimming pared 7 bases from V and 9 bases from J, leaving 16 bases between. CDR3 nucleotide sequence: TGTGCCAGCACCCGTCCTGGGGGCTCTTCACCCCTCCACTTT. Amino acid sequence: CASTRPGGSSPLHF.

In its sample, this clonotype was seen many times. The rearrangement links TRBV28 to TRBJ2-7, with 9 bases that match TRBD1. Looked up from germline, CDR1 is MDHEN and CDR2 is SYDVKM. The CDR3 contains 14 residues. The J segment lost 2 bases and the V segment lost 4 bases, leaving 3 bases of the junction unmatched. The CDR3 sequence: CASSWGTGPYEQYF. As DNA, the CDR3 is TGTGCCAGCAGTTGGGGGACAGGGCCCTACGAGCAGTACTTC.

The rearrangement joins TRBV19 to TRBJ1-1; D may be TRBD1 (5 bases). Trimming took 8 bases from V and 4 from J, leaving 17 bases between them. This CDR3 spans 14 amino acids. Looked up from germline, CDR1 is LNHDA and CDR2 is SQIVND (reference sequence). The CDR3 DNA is TGTGCCAGTCACCATCTAGGTGGGGGCACTGAAGCTTTCTTT. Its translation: CASHHLGGGTEAFF.

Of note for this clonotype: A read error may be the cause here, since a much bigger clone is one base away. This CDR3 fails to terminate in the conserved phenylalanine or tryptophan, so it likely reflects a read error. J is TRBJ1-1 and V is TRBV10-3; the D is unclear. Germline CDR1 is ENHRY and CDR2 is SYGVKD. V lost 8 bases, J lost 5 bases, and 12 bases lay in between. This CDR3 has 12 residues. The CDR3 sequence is CAISLGGTEAFL. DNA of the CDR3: TGTGCCATCTCCCTCGGAGGGACTGAAGCTTTCCTT.

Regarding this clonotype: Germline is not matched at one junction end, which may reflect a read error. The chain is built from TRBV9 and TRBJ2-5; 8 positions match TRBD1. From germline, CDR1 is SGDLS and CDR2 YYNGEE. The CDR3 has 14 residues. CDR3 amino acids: CASSPLDRVETQSF. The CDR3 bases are TGTGCCAGCAGCCCACTGGACAGGGTGGAGACCCAGTCCTTC.

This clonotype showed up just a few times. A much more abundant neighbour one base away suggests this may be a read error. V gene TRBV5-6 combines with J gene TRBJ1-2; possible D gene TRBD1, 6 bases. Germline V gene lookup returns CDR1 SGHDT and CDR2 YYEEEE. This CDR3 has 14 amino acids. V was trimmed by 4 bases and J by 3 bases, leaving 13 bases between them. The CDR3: CASSRPGAYYGYTF. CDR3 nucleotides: TGTGCCAGCAGCCGACCAGGGGCTTACTATGGCTACACCTTC.

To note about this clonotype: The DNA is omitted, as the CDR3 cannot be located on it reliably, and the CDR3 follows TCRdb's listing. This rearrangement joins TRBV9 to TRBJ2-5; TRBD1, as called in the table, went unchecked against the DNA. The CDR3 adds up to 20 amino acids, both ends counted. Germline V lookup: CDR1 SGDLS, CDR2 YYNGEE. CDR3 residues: CASSGQGRYGYTFGSGTQYF.

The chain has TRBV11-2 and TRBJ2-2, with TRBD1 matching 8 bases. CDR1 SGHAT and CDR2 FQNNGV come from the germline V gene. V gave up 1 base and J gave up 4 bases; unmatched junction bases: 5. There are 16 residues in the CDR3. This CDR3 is CASSLATGGSTGELFF. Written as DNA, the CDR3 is TGTGCCAGCAGCTTAGCCACAGGGGGGAGCACCGGGGAGCTGTTTTTT.

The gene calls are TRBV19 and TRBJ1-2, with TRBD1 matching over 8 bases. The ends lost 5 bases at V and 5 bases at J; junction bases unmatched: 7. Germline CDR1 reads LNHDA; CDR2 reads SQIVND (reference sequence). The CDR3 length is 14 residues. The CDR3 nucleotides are TGTGCCAGTAGTGGACAGGGTATTGGATATGGCTACACCTTC. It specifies CASSGQGIGYGYTF. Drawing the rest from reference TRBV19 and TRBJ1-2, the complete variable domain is DGGITQSPKYLFRKEGQNVTLSCEQNLNHDAMYWYRQDPGQGLRLIYYSQIVNDFQKGDIAEGYSVSREKKESFPLTVTSAQKNPTAFYLCASSGQGIGYGYTFGSGTRLTVV.

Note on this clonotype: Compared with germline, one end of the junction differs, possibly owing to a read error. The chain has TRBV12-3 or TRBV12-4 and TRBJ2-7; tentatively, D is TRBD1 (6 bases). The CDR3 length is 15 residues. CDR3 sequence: CAGSRDSNRVYEQYF. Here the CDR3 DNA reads TGTGCCGGCAGTCGCGACAGTAACAGGGTTTACGAGCAGTACTTC.

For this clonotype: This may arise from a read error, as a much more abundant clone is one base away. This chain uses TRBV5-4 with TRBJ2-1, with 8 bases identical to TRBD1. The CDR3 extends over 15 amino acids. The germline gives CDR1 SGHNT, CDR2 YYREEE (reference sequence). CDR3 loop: CAGSLGGQGSNEQFF. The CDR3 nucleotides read TGTGCCGGCAGCTTGGGAGGACAGGGTAGTAATGAGCAGTTCTTC.

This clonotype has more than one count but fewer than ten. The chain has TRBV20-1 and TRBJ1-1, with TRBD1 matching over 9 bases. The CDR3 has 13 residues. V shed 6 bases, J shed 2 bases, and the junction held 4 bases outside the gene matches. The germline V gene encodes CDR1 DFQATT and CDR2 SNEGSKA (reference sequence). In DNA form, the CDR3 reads TGCAGTGCCGACAGGGGGAGAAACACTGAAGCTTTCTTT. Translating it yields CSADRGRNTEAFF.

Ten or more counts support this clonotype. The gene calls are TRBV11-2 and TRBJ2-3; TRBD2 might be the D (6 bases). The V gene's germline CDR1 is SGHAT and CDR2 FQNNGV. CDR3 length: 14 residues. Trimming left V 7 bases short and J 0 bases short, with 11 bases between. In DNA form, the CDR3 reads TGTGCCAGCAATCCCGGGGGTAGCACAGATACGCAGTATTTT. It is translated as CASNPGGSTDTQYF.

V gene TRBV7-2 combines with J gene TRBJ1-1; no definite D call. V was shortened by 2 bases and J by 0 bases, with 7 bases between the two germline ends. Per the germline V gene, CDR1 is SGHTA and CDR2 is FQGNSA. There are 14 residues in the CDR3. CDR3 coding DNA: TGTGCCAGCAGCTTACCGCAGATGAACACTGAAGCTTTCTTT. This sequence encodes CASSLPQMNTEAFF.

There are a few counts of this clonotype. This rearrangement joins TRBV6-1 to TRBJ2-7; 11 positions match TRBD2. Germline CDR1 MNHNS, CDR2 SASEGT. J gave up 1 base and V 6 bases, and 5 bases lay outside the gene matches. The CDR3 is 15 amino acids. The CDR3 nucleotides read TGTGCCAGCAGGCCCGGGACTAGCGGATCCTACGAGCAGTACTTC. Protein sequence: CASRPGTSGSYEQYF.

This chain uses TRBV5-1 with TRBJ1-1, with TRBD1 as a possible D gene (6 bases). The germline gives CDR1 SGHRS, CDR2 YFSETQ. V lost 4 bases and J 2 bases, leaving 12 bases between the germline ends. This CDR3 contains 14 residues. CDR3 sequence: CASSLRGHNTEAFF. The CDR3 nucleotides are TGCGCCAGCAGCCTCAGGGGACACAACACTGAAGCTTTCTTT.

CDR3 protein: CASSRDSENTIYF. CDR3 coding DNA: TGTGCCAGCTCAAGGGACAGCGAGAACACCATATATTTT. The chain has TRBV18 and TRBJ1-3; 7 nucleotides align to TRBD1. V gave up 5 bases and J gave up 7 bases; unmatched junction bases: 5. The CDR3 length is 13 residues. Germline values: CDR1 KGHSH, CDR2 LQKENI.

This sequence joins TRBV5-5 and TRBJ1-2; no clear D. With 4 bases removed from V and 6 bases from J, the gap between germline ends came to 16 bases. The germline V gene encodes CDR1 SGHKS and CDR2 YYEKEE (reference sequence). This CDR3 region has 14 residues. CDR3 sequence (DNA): TGTGCCAGCAGCCGTTGGCAGGACTACAATGGCTACACCTTC. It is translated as CASSRWQDYNGYTF.

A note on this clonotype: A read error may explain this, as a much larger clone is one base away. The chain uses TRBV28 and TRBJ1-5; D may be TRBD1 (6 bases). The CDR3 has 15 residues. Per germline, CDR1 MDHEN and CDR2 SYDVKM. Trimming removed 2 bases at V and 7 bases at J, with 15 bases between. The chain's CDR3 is CASSLVGQGQQPQHF. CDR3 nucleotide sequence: TGTGCCAGCAGTTTAGTAGGGCAGGGGCAACAGCCCCAGCATTTT.

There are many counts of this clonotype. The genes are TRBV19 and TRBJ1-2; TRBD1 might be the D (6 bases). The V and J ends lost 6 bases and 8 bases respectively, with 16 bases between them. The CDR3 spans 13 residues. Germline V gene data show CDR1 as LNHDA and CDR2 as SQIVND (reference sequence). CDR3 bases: TGTGCCAGTAGCATCAGGGGCGGTGGGGGCTACACCTTC. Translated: CASSIRGGGGYTF. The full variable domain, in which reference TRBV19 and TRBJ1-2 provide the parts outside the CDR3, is DGGITQSPKYLFRKEGQNVTLSCEQNLNHDAMYWYRQDPGQGLRLIYYSQIVNDFQKGDIAEGYSVSREKKESFPLTVTSAQKNPTAFYLCASSIRGGGGYTFGSGTRLTVV.

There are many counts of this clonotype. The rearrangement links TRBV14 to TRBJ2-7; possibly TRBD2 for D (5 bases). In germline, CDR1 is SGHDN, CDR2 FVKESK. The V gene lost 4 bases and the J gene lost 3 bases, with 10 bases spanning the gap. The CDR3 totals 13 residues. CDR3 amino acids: CASSLGRDYEQYF. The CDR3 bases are TGTGCCAGCAGCCTCGGACGGGACTACGAGCAGTACTTC. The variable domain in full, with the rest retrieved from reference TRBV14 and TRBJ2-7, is EAGVTQFPSHSVIEKGQTVTLRCDPISGHDNLYWYRRVMGKEIKFLLHFVKESKQDESGMPNNRFLAERTGGTYSTLKVQPAELEDSGVYFCASSLGRDYEQYFGPGTRLTVT.

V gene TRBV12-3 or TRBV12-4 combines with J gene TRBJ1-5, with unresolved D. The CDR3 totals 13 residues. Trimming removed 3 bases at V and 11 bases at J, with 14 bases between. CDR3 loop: CASSFYSQETQHF. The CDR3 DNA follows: TGTGCCAGCAGTTTTTACAGCCAAGAGACCCAGCATTTT.

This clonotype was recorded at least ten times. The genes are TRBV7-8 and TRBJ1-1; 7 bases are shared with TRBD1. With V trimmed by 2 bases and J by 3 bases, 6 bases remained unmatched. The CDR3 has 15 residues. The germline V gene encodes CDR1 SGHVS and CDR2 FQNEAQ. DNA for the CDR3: TGTGCCAGCAGCTTAAGGGGACAGAGTCACACTGAAGCTTTCTTT. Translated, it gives CASSLRGQSHTEAFF.